A selection of T cell receptor beta chains follows, all from one sample in a study of lymphopenia after photon versus proton radiotherapy. Data came from immunoSEQ multiplex PCR; TCRdb stores just in-frame clones and leaves some out. In the table there are about 160,000 clones, around 85% of which are singletons. Sequencing used peripheral blood, obtained from a patient treated with photon-based radiotherapy. The receptors were sampled from a middle-aged man with gastric cancer. Each CDR3 is given with its conserved first and last residue. Fields, in order: J gene, clone size, CDR3 length, V gene, D gene, CDR3 protein, CDR3 DNA. The D gene is left open where the match is weak. Size is omitted from some rows. Given values are once, few, many or a class for expanded clones.

j_gene: TRBJ2-7; abundance: .; len: 16; v_gene: TRBV7-8; d_gene: TRBD2; CDR3aa: CASSPTGTSGNYEQYF; CDR3nt: TGTGCCAGCAGCCCGACAGGGACTAGCGGGAACTACGAGCAGTACTTC
j_gene: TRBJ2-3; abundance: .; len: 16; v_gene: TRBV4-1; d_gene: .; CDR3aa: CASSQEGRGGSDTQYF; CDR3nt: TGCGCCAGCAGCCAAGAGGGGAGAGGGGGTTCGGATACGCAGTATTTT
j_gene: TRBJ1-1; abundance: .; len: 15; v_gene: TRBV27; d_gene: .; CDR3aa: CASSSLGRGGTEAFF; CDR3nt: TGTGCCAGCAGTTCCCTCGGACGTGGGGGCACTGAAGCTTTCTTT
j_gene: TRBJ2-7; abundance: .; len: 15; v_gene: TRBV28; d_gene: TRBD1; CDR3aa: CASRTTRTGPYEQYF; CDR3nt: TGTGCCAGCAGAACTACCCGGACAGGTCCCTACGAGCAGTACTTC
j_gene: TRBJ2-7; abundance: .; len: 15; v_gene: TRBV28; d_gene: .; CDR3aa: CASSLQRAGTNEQYF; CDR3nt: TGTGCCAGCAGTTTACAAAGGGCAGGAACGAACGAGCAGTACTTC
j_gene: TRBJ2-1; abundance: once; len: 17; v_gene: TRBV4-1; d_gene: TRBD2; CDR3aa: CASSQDPAGLVHNEQFF; CDR3nt: TGCGCCAGCAGCCAAGATCCAGCGGGGTTGGTCCACAATGAGCAGTTCTTC
j_gene: TRBJ2-1; abundance: .; len: 16; v_gene: TRBV11-3; d_gene: .; CDR3aa: CASSPGGQGGGNEQFF; CDR3nt: TGTGCCAGCAGCCCTGGGGGGCAGGGAGGCGGCAATGAGCAGTTCTTC
j_gene: TRBJ2-7; abundance: .; len: 13; v_gene: TRBV11-1; d_gene: .; CDR3aa: CASSLEGLLEQYF; CDR3nt: TGTGCCAGCAGCTTAGAGGGTCTCCTCGAGCAGTACTTC
j_gene: TRBJ1-2; abundance: .; len: 12; v_gene: TRBV7-2; d_gene: .; CDR3aa: CASSSPAYGYTF; CDR3nt: TGTGCCAGCAGCTCCCCGGCGTATGGCTACACCTTC
j_gene: TRBJ2-2; abundance: .; len: 16; v_gene: TRBV11-3; d_gene: TRBD1; CDR3aa: CASSPRTGGIAGELFF; CDR3nt: TGTGCCAGCAGCCCAAGGACAGGGGGCATCGCCGGGGAGCTGTTTTTT
j_gene: TRBJ1-4; abundance: .; len: 15; v_gene: TRBV4-1; d_gene: .; CDR3aa: CASSQGGGVREKLFF; CDR3nt: TGCGCCAGCAGCCAAGGGGGAGGGGTACGGGAAAAACTGTTTTTT
j_gene: TRBJ2-7; abundance: once; len: 15; v_gene: TRBV9; d_gene: .; CDR3aa: CASSPGTEIRYEQYF; CDR3nt: TGTGCCAGCAGCCCAGGGACCGAAATAAGGTACGAGCAGTACTTC
j_gene: TRBJ2-7; abundance: .; len: 15; v_gene: TRBV5-1; d_gene: TRBD2; CDR3aa: CASSLGGTTTYEQYF; CDR3nt: TGCGCCAGCAGCTTGGGCGGGACTACTACCTACGAGCAGTACTTC
j_gene: TRBJ1-2; abundance: .; len: 13; v_gene: TRBV28; d_gene: .; CDR3aa: CASSLGRRYGYTF; CDR3nt: TGTGCCAGCAGCCTCGGACGTCGGTATGGCTACACCTTC
j_gene: TRBJ2-7; abundance: .; len: 12; v_gene: TRBV9; d_gene: .; CDR3aa: CASSRDTYEQYF; CDR3nt: TGTGCCAGCAGTCGGGACACCTACGAGCAGTACTTC
j_gene: TRBJ2-1; abundance: .; len: 13; v_gene: TRBV9; d_gene: .; CDR3aa: CASSEGPYNEQFF; CDR3nt: TGTGCCAGCAGCGAGGGACCTTACAATGAGCAGTTCTTC
j_gene: TRBJ2-1; abundance: .; len: 11; v_gene: TRBV10-3; d_gene: .; CDR3aa: CAISADREQFF; CDR3nt: TGTGCCATCAGTGCAGACCGCGAGCAGTTCTTC
j_gene: TRBJ1-4; abundance: .; len: 14; v_gene: TRBV11-2; d_gene: .; CDR3aa: CASSLGATNEKLFF; CDR3nt: TGTGCCAGCAGCTTAGGGGCAACTAATGAAAAACTGTTTTTT
j_gene: TRBJ2-3; abundance: few; len: 12; v_gene: TRBV27; d_gene: .; CDR3aa: CASRGDTDTQYF; CDR3nt: TGTGCCAGCAGGGGGGACACAGATACGCAGTATTTT
j_gene: TRBJ2-1; abundance: .; len: 15; v_gene: TRBV18; d_gene: TRBD2; CDR3aa: CASSQRQREHNEQFF; CDR3nt: TGTGCCAGCTCACAACGGCAGCGGGAGCACAATGAGCAGTTCTTC
j_gene: TRBJ2-5; abundance: .; len: 18; v_gene: TRBV5-1; d_gene: TRBD2; CDR3aa: CASSFARSSGELQETQYF; CDR3nt: TGCGCCAGCAGCTTTGCGAGGTCTAGCGGGGAACTACAAGAGACCCAGTACTTC
j_gene: TRBJ2-1; abundance: .; len: 13; v_gene: TRBV10-3; d_gene: TRBD1; CDR3aa: CAISKGAGNEQFF; CDR3nt: TGTGCCATCAGCAAGGGGGCGGGCAATGAGCAGTTCTTC
j_gene: TRBJ2-1; abundance: once; len: 12; v_gene: TRBV6-5; d_gene: .; CDR3aa: CASSYKGYEQFF; CDR3nt: TGTGCCAGCAGTTACAAGGGCTATGAGCAGTTCTTC
j_gene: TRBJ2-7; abundance: once; len: 15; v_gene: TRBV7-2; d_gene: TRBD2; CDR3aa: CASSSRLAGNYEQYF; CDR3nt: TGTGCCAGCAGCTCCCGACTAGCGGGAAACTACGAGCAGTACTTC
j_gene: TRBJ2-3; abundance: .; len: 14; v_gene: TRBV10-3; d_gene: .; CDR3aa: CAIKGTPDTDTQYF; CDR3nt: TGTGCCATCAAAGGGACCCCTGACACAGATACGCAGTATTTT
j_gene: TRBJ2-1; abundance: .; len: 14; v_gene: TRBV30; d_gene: .; CDR3aa: CAWSVRGSWNEQFF; CDR3nt: TGTGCCTGGAGTGTACGTGGGAGCTGGAATGAGCAGTTCTTC
j_gene: TRBJ1-2; abundance: .; len: 15; v_gene: TRBV5-1; d_gene: .; CDR3aa: CASSLYRDVTYGYTF; CDR3nt: TGCGCCAGCAGCTTGTACCGGGACGTAACTTATGGCTACACCTTC
j_gene: TRBJ1-2; abundance: .; len: 14; v_gene: TRBV18; d_gene: TRBD1; CDR3aa: CASSPGQGDGGYTF; CDR3nt: TGTGCCAGCTCACCAGGACAGGGAGATGGAGGCTACACCTTC
j_gene: TRBJ2-7; abundance: .; len: 13; v_gene: TRBV5-6; d_gene: .; CDR3aa: CASSLASPNEQYF; CDR3nt: TGTGCCAGCAGCTTGGCCTCACCCAACGAGCAGTACTTC
j_gene: TRBJ1-1; abundance: .; len: 14; v_gene: TRBV18; d_gene: TRBD1; CDR3aa: CASSAQGQGNEAFF; CDR3nt: TGTGCCAGCTCAGCTCAGGGACAGGGAAATGAAGCTTTCTTT
j_gene: TRBJ2-1; abundance: once; len: 14; v_gene: TRBV29-1; d_gene: TRBD2; CDR3aa: CSVEGTSPRNEQFF; CDR3nt: TGCAGCGTTGAGGGGACTAGCCCTCGCAATGAGCAGTTCTTC
j_gene: TRBJ2-1; abundance: .; len: 15; v_gene: TRBV5-1; d_gene: .; CDR3aa: CASSSAIQGTTAQFF; CDR3nt: TGCGCCAGCAGCTCGGCGATACAGGGAACGACCGCCCAGTTCTTC
j_gene: TRBJ1-5; abundance: .; len: 14; v_gene: TRBV7-9; d_gene: .; CDR3aa: CASSLGGGDQPQHF; CDR3nt: TGTGCCAGCAGCTTAGGGGGAGGGGATCAGCCCCAGCATTTT
j_gene: TRBJ1-2; abundance: .; len: 15; v_gene: TRBV19; d_gene: TRBD1; CDR3aa: CASCPRGRRVEGYTF; CDR3nt: TGTGCCAGTTGCCCCAGGGGGCGCAGGGTCGAGGGCTACACCTTC
j_gene: TRBJ2-7; abundance: .; len: 16; v_gene: TRBV4-3; d_gene: TRBD1; CDR3aa: CASSQDETGSSYEQYF; CDR3nt: TGCGCCAGCAGCCAAGATGAGACAGGGAGCTCCTACGAGCAGTACTTC
j_gene: TRBJ1-1; abundance: .; len: 13; v_gene: TRBV5-6; d_gene: .; CDR3aa: CASSLPPNTEAFF; CDR3nt: TGTGCCAGCAGCTTGCCGCCGAACACTGAAGCTTTCTTT
j_gene: TRBJ2-6; abundance: .; len: 15; v_gene: TRBV7-9; d_gene: TRBD1; CDR3aa: CASSSDRAGANVLTF; CDR3nt: TGTGCCAGCAGCTCCGACAGGGCTGGGGCCAACGTCCTGACTTTC
j_gene: TRBJ2-7; abundance: .; len: 15; v_gene: TRBV7-2; d_gene: .; CDR3aa: CASSLNRVLRYEQYF; CDR3nt: TGTGCCAGCAGCCTCAACAGGGTGCTGCGCTACGAGCAGTACTTC
j_gene: TRBJ1-5; abundance: .; len: 19; v_gene: TRBV27; d_gene: TRBD1; CDR3aa: CASSLHGTGADYSNQPQHF; CDR3nt: TGTGCCAGCAGTTTACACGGGACAGGGGCCGATTATAGCAATCAGCCCCAGCATTTT
j_gene: TRBJ1-5; abundance: .; len: 14; v_gene: TRBV19; d_gene: .; CDR3aa: CASSTRQSNQPQHF; CDR3nt: TGTGCCAGTAGTACCCGACAGTCTAATCAGCCCCAGCATTTT
j_gene: TRBJ2-5; abundance: .; len: 16; v_gene: TRBV9; d_gene: TRBD2; CDR3aa: CASSSGLAGGVETQYF; CDR3nt: TGTGCCAGCAGCTCCGGACTAGCGGGAGGGGTAGAGACCCAGTACTTC
j_gene: TRBJ1-1; abundance: .; len: 14; v_gene: TRBV15; d_gene: .; CDR3aa: CATSRGHFSPEAFF; CDR3nt: TGTGCCACCAGCAGAGGACATTTCTCCCCTGAAGCTTTCTTT
j_gene: TRBJ1-5; abundance: .; len: 14; v_gene: TRBV19; d_gene: .; CDR3aa: CASSRQAGDQPQHF; CDR3nt: TGTGCCAGTAGTCGGCAGGCCGGCGATCAGCCCCAGCATTTT
j_gene: TRBJ2-4; abundance: few; len: 12; v_gene: TRBV5-1; d_gene: TRBD1; CDR3aa: CASSLIGGDQYF; CDR3nt: TGCGCCAGCAGCTTGATAGGGGGCGATCAGTACTTC
j_gene: TRBJ1-5; abundance: once; len: 14; v_gene: TRBV27; d_gene: .; CDR3aa: CASSVDRAYQPQHF; CDR3nt: TGTGCCAGCAGTGTGGACCGAGCCTATCAGCCCCAGCATTTT
j_gene: TRBJ2-7; abundance: .; len: 16; v_gene: TRBV18; d_gene: TRBD1; CDR3aa: CASSQGDRLSSYEQYF; CDR3nt: TGTGCCAGCTCACAGGGGGACAGGCTAAGCTCCTACGAGCAGTACTTC